This T cell receptor (beta chain) came from a study of tumor-infiltrating lymphocytes in localized non-small cell lung cancer. About the study: From each patient, both tumor and uninvolved lung, non-adjacent to tumor, were sampled.

The germline CDR1 and CDR2 sequences are MNHEY and SVGAGI. V dropped 2 bases and J dropped 1; count of bases not matched to a gene: 4. The CDR3 totals 15 residues. TCRdb keeps only in-frame clones here, not all; method: immunoSEQ multiplex PCR. Of about 3,800 clones detected, less than 75% appear once; the ten largest clones hold more than 13%. Only a few counts were recorded for this clone. Its antigen is unidentified. General study results and limits: TCR sequencing covered a subset of patients with enough tissue. Compared with uninvolved lung, tumors showed higher T cell infiltration by TCRbeta sequencing. T-cell fraction did not differ between immunotypes IM1 and IM2.

The V gene is TRBV6-5, the J gene TRBJ1-2; 7 bases are a match to TRBD1. The sample comprised uninvolved lung tissue not adjacent to the tumor. The clonotype comes from a human donor with non-small cell lung cancer. Written as DNA, the CDR3 is TGTGCCAGCAGTTACGCCTACAGGGGTAACTATGGCTACACCTTC. This encodes CASSYAYRGNYGYTF.